These 14 T cell receptor beta chains came from one sample sequenced in a study of CD8+CD57+ T cells in acquired aplastic anemia. The template used for profiling TCR beta VDJ and CDR3 was genomic DNA. TCRdb fed the reads into MiXCR, producing one record per CDR3 protein. Among some 410,000 distinct CDR3 sequences listed, approximately 70% were seen once. The sequencing input was sorted CD4+, CD8+, or CD8+CD57+ T cells (not recorded which) from PBMCs. The receptors derive from a human donor in good health, serving as a control.

With respect to this clonotype: In this CDR3 the conserved last residue, phenylalanine or tryptophan, is missing, so a read error is likely. No DNA is shown, since the ends of the CDR3 on it are uncertain; the CDR3 is the one TCRdb lists. The rearrangement links TRBV7-2 to TRBJ1-2; TRBD1, the table's D call, lacks a check against the DNA. Ends included, the CDR3 has 13 residues. Germline CDR1 is SGHTA and CDR2 is FQGNSA. CDR3 amino acids: CASSKSSTSGRAP.

The J gene is TRBJ2-5, the V gene TRBV15; D gene uncertain. Trimming stripped 3 bases from V and 5 bases from J, with 7 bases between. Germline-derived CDR1 and CDR2 are LNHNV and YYDKDF (reference sequence). The CDR3 loop spans 12 amino acids. CDR3 DNA: TGTGCCACCAGCAGGAATGGGGAGACCCAGTACTTC. Translated, it gives CATSRNGETQYF.

The chain joins TRBV7-9 to TRBJ1-6; tentatively, D is TRBD1 (6 bases). Trimming pared 3 bases from V and 9 bases from J, leaving 15 bases between. Germline V gene lookup returns CDR1 SEHNR and CDR2 FQNEAQ (reference sequence). The CDR3 is made up of 15 amino acids. Here the CDR3 reads CASSLVGTSISPLHF. CDR3 sequence (DNA): TGTGCCAGCAGCTTGGTCGGGACATCGATTTCACCCCTCCACTTT.

This clonotype was seen repeatedly, ten times or more. The V gene is TRBV6-4, the J gene TRBJ2-1, with TRBD1 matching over 9 bases. V was clipped by 5 bases and J by 2 bases; unmatched bases: 7. The CDR3 is 16 amino acids. Germline CDR1 and CDR2: MRHNA and SNTAGT. The CDR3 here is CASSPRDRVAYNEQFF. The CDR3 DNA sequence: TGTGCCAGCAGTCCCAGGGACAGGGTGGCCTACAATGAGCAGTTCTTC.

In this sample, this clonotype turned up once. This rearrangement joins TRBV15 to TRBJ2-1; a weak D match, TRBD1 (5 bases). V was pared by 8 bases and J by 10 bases, with 18 bases between. Germline values: CDR1 LNHNV, CDR2 YYDKDF (reference sequence). The CDR3 runs 13 residues. CDR3 loop: CATSGQGLREQFF. In DNA, the CDR3 is TGTGCCACCTCAGGGCAGGGCTTGAGGGAGCAGTTCTTC.

The sample holds many counts of this clonotype. CDR3 bases: TGCAGTGCTAGTCCAGGGGGGATCAATGAGCAGTTCTTC. Amino acid sequence: CSASPGGINEQFF. The chain carries TRBV20-1 and TRBJ2-1; TRBD1 is a possible D gene (7 bases). Trimming pared 3 bases from V and 6 bases from J, leaving 12 bases between. Germline values: CDR1 DFQATT, CDR2 SNEGSKA (reference sequence). The CDR3 sequence is 13 residues long.

The chain links TRBV20-1 to TRBJ2-3; weak D call: TRBD1 (6 bases). Germline-derived CDR1 and CDR2 are DFQATT and SNEGSKA (reference sequence). The CDR3 runs to 13 residues. V lost 2 bases and J 10 bases, leaving 16 bases between the germline ends. The CDR3, as DNA: TGCAGTGCTAGATCACAGGGATTTGGCGCGCAGTATTTT. Its protein is CSARSQGFGAQYF.

The chain carries TRBV7-6 and TRBJ2-1; D may be TRBD1 or TRBD2 (5 bases each). The germline V gene has CDR1 SGHVS and CDR2 FNYEAQ. V was clipped by 5 bases and J by 5 bases, with 25 bases between them. The CDR3 sequence is 18 residues long. In DNA, the CDR3 is TGTGCCAGCAGCCGGCAGGGTGGTGGCACCGGGGAGCACAATGAGCAGTTCTTC. This gives the protein CASSRQGGGTGEHNEQFF.

The chain carries TRBV2 and TRBJ2-3; 9 bases match TRBD2. V shed 6 bases and J 14 bases; nucleotides not matched to a gene: 18. Germline V CDR1 and CDR2: SNHLY, FYNNEI. The CDR3 is 15 residues long. The DNA of the CDR3 is TGTGCCAGCAGCGTAGGGCAGGGGCGGGGGGGCCTCAGGTATTTT. The encoded protein is CASSVGQGRGGLRYF. Full variable domain (outside the CDR3, taken from reference TRBV2 and TRBJ2-3): EPEVTQTPSHQVTQMGQEVILRCVPISNHLYFYWYRQILGQKVEFLVSFYNNEISEKSEIFDDQFSVERPDGSNFTLKIRSTKLEDSAMYFCASSVGQGRGGLRYFGPGTRLTVL.

This clonotype was detected a few times. The chain employs TRBV25-1 and TRBJ2-7, with TRBD2 as a possible D gene (6 bases). V was shortened by 5 bases and J by 6 bases, with 17 bases between the two germline ends. CDR1 and CDR2 from the germline V gene are MGHDK and SYGVNS. CDR3 length equals 14 residues. The chain's CDR3 is CASSSVRLGGEQYF. CDR3 nucleotides: TGTGCCAGCAGTTCAGTTCGACTAGGAGGCGAGCAGTACTTC.

J is TRBJ2-3 and V is TRBV5-1; 9 bases agree with TRBD1. This CDR3 is 17 amino acids long. V lost 1 base and J lost 4; bases outside the gene matches: 10. Germline V CDR1 and CDR2: SGHRS, YFSETQ. This CDR3 is CASSLMAGTGGADTQYF. CDR3 sequence (DNA): TGCGCCAGCAGCTTGATGGCGGGAACAGGGGGCGCAGATACGCAGTATTTT.

This sequence joins TRBV9 and TRBJ1-2; TRBD1 matches at 7 bases. In germline, CDR1 is SGDLS, CDR2 YYNGEE. The CDR3 contains 15 residues. Trimming took 4 bases from V and 11 from J; bases not matched to a gene: 17. For the CDR3, the DNA is TGTGCCAGCAGCTCCCACGAGGGACAGCTTAATGTTTACACCTTC. Protein sequence: CASSSHEGQLNVYTF. Drawing the rest from reference TRBV9 and TRBJ1-2, the complete variable domain is DSGVTQTPKHLITATGQRVTLRCSPRSGDLSVYWYQQSLDQGLQFLIQYYNGEERAKGNILERFSAQQFPDLHSELNLSSLELGDSALYFCASSSHEGQLNVYTFGSGTRLTVV.

As concerns this clonotype: It is unclear where the CDR3 begins or ends on the DNA, so no DNA is shown, and the CDR3 is as TCRdb lists it. The chain links TRBV19 to TRBJ1-1; the table's TRBD1 call for D was not verified on the DNA. CDR1 LNHDA and CDR2 SQIVND come from the germline V gene (reference sequence). The CDR3 region is 17 residues in length, termini included. CDR3 loop: CASSGDTGNTIYFGEVF.

Remarks on this clonotype: This sequence may be a read error, since a much larger clone differs from it by one base. No conserved phenylalanine or tryptophan is present at the end of the CDR3, so a read error is the likely explanation. Because the CDR3's place on the DNA is in doubt, the DNA is left out and the CDR3 is given as listed by TCRdb. V is TRBV7-2 and J is TRBJ2-6; the table calls TRBD2, which could not be checked here. Germline CDR1 reads SGHTA; CDR2 reads FQGNSA. The CDR3 sequence runs 8 residues, both termini included. The CDR3 sequence is CAGSFWLA.